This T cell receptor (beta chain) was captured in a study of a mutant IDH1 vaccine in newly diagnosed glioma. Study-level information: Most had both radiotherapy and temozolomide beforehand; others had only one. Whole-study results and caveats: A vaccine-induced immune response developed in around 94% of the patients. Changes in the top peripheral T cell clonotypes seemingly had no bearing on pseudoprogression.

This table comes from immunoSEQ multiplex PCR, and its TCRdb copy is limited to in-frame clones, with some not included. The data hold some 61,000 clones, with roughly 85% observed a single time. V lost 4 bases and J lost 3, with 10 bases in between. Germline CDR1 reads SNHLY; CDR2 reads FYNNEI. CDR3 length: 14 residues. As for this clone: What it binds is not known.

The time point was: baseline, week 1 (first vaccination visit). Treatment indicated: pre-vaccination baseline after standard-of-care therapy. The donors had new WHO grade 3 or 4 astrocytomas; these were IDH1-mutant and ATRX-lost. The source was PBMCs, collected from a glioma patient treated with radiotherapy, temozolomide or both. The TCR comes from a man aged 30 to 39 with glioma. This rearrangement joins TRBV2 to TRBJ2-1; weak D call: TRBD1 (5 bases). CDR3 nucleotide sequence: TGTGCCAGCAGTGGACAGTCTAGCTACAATGAGCAGTTCTTC. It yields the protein CASSGQSSYNEQFF.